This T cell receptor (beta chain) is from a study of regulatory T cells in long-lasting Graves disease. Study summary: Graves' patients who were just diagnosed had used antithyroid drugs for under 3 months. Findings of the study overall: Persistent disease preferred TRBV28, TRBJ1-2 and TRBJ2-5.

Time point noted: newly diagnosed GD, antithyroid drugs for less than 3 months. Making the TCR library involved RNA that had been extracted from PBMCs. An endocrinology department located in Xi'an, China, was where the patients came from. Comments on this clonotype: The antigen remains unidentified.

Trimming left V 6 bases short and J 5 bases short, with 17 bases between. Germline V gene sequence: CDR1 SGHRS, CDR2 YFSETQ. This CDR3 is built from 14 residues. Arm-PCR of CDR3 regions with iRepertoire HTBI primers generated TCR beta libraries. In the source study's methods: Identification of gene segments yielded around 63 TRBV and 13 to 15 TRBJ across samples. TCRdb ran MiXCR on the multiplex PCR reads and lists one entry per CDR3 protein. The V and J calls were determined by TCRdb, not by the authors. The sample carries approximately 250,000 distinct CDR3 sequences, around 18% recorded once. The chain carries TRBV5-1 and TRBJ2-5, with D possibly being TRBD1 or TRBD2 (6 bases each). The sequence was collected from a female donor with Graves disease. This material consisted of peripheral blood mononuclear cells (PBMCs), taken at new diagnosis, from a patient treated with antithyroid drugs. CDR3 in amino acids: CASTMLGGTETQYF. The CDR3 nucleotides read TGCGCCAGCACCATGTTAGGGGGGACGGAGACCCAGTACTTC.